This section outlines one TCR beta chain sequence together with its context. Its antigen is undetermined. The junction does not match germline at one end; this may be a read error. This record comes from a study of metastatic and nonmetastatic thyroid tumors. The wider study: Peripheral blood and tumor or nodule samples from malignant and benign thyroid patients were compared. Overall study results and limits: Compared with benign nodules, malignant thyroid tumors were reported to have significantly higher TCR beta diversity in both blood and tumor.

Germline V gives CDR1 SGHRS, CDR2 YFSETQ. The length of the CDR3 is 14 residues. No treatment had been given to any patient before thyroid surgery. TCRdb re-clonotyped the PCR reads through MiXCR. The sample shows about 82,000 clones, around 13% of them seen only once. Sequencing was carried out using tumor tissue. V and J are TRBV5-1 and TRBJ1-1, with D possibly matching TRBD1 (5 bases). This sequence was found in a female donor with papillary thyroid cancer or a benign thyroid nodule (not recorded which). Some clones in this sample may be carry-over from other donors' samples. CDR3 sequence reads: CASRPTGLNTEAFF. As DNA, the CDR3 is TGTGCCAGCAGGCCCACAGGTCTGAACACTGAAGCTTTCTTT.